These T cell receptor beta chains were read from a single sample in a study of graft-versus-host responses after intestinal transplantation. These receptors have no identified antigens. Produced via immunoSEQ multiplex PCR; TCRdb's table is partial and in-frame only. The sample has over 120,000 clones; over 90% are singletons. The material sequenced was unstimulated CD4+ T cells sorted from spleen or lymph node cells, taken before intestinal transplant. Every receptor here comes from a human donor who received an intestinal transplant. Each CDR3 is given with its conserved first and last residue. The order of the fields is clone size, V gene, J gene, CDR3 length, D gene, CDR3 protein, CDR3 DNA. A D gene is named only where the DNA matches it firmly. Clone size, where shown, is once, few, many, or a class for clones that have expanded.

size: -; V: TRBV5-1; J: TRBJ2-5; length: 17; D: TRBD2; CDR3: CASSLRATSGNKETQYF; DNA: TGCGCCAGCAGCTTGAGGGCAACTAGCGGAAACAAAGAGACCCAGTACTTC
size: -; V: TRBV7-9; J: TRBJ1-1; length: 16; D: -; CDR3: CASSLGGQGGNTEAFF; DNA: TGTGCCAGCAGCTTAGGGGGACAAGGGGGGAACACTGAAGCTTTCTTT
size: -; V: TRBV6-1; J: TRBJ1-1; length: 15; D: -; CDR3: CASSEVGRVNTEAFF; DNA: TGTGCCAGCAGTGAAGTAGGCAGGGTGAACACTGAAGCTTTCTTT
size: -; V: TRBV7-8; J: TRBJ1-5; length: 15; D: -; CDR3: CASSLVGGAGQPQHF; DNA: TGTGCCAGCAGCTTAGTCGGGGGGGCAGGTCAGCCCCAGCATTTT
size: -; V: TRBV4-1; J: TRBJ2-1; length: 13; D: -; CDR3: CASSQGLYNEQFF; DNA: TGCGCCAGCAGCCAAGGTCTGTACAATGAGCAGTTCTTC
size: -; V: TRBV30; J: TRBJ1-1; length: 17; D: TRBD1; CDR3: CAWSRAGGAPMNTEAFF; DNA: TGTGCCTGGAGTCGGGCAGGGGGGGCCCCTATGAACACTGAAGCTTTCTTT
size: -; V: TRBV6-5; J: TRBJ2-2; length: 15; D: TRBD1; CDR3: CASSYDRVNTGELFF; DNA: TGTGCCAGCAGCTATGACAGGGTGAACACCGGGGAGCTGTTTTTT
size: -; V: TRBV19; J: TRBJ2-1; length: 15; D: -; CDR3: CASTEEAFSYNEQFF; DNA: TGTGCCAGTACCGAGGAGGCTTTCTCCTACAATGAGCAGTTCTTC
size: -; V: TRBV15; J: TRBJ1-1; length: 14; D: -; CDR3: CATSMGEKDTEAFF; DNA: TGTGCCACCAGCATGGGGGAAAAGGACACTGAAGCTTTCTTT
size: -; V: TRBV7-3; J: TRBJ2-1; length: 17; D: -; CDR3: CASSSLPGPLQQNEQFF; DNA: TGTGCCAGCAGCTCACTCCCGGGACCATTACAACAGAATGAGCAGTTCTTC
size: -; V: TRBV9; J: TRBJ2-1; length: 16; D: TRBD2; CDR3: CASSQRLAGGFNEQFF; DNA: TGTGCCAGCAGCCAGAGACTAGCGGGAGGTTTTAATGAGCAGTTCTTC
size: -; V: TRBV4-3; J: TRBJ2-1; length: 17; D: -; CDR3: CASSQVRGRGGYNEQFF; DNA: TGCGCCAGCAGCCAAGTAAGGGGGAGGGGGGGCTACAATGAGCAGTTCTTC
size: -; V: TRBV5-1; J: TRBJ1-2; length: 16; D: TRBD1; CDR3: CASSPGQGKRNYGYTF; DNA: TGCGCCAGCAGCCCCGGACAGGGGAAAAGAAACTATGGCTACACCTTC
size: -; V: TRBV4-3; J: TRBJ2-2; length: 17; D: TRBD2; CDR3: CASSQGITSGNTGELFF; DNA: TGCGCCAGCAGCCAAGGTATAACTAGCGGAAACACCGGGGAGCTGTTTTTT
size: -; V: TRBV5-4; J: TRBJ1-4; length: 18; D: TRBD1; CDR3: CASSFRTGGLATNEKLFF; DNA: TGTGCCAGCAGCTTTCGGACAGGGGGACTTGCAACTAATGAAAAACTGTTTTTT
size: -; V: TRBV4-2; J: TRBJ2-1; length: 15; D: -; CDR3: CASSPTGPLGNEQFF; DNA: TGTGCCAGCAGCCCCACGGGACCTTTAGGGAATGAGCAGTTCTTC
size: -; V: TRBV2; J: TRBJ2-3; length: 17; D: TRBD2; CDR3: CASTPVGLAGRTDTQYF; DNA: TGTGCCAGCACCCCCGTCGGGCTAGCGGGACGCACAGATACGCAGTATTTT
size: -; V: TRBV11-3; J: TRBJ2-1; length: 15; D: -; CDR3: CASSLFPGPMSEQFF; DNA: TGTGCCAGCAGCTTATTCCCAGGCCCCATGAGTGAGCAGTTCTTC
size: -; V: TRBV6-5; J: TRBJ2-7; length: 14; D: -; CDR3: CASSIGSFTYEQYF; DNA: TGTGCCAGCAGCATTGGTTCCTTTACCTACGAGCAGTACTTC
size: -; V: TRBV2; J: TRBJ2-7; length: 14; D: TRBD2; CDR3: CASSEGDYSYEQYF; DNA: TGTGCCAGCAGTGAAGGGGACTATTCCTACGAGCAGTACTTC
size: -; V: TRBV10-2; J: TRBJ1-6; length: 15; D: TRBD1; CDR3: CASSESTGDNSPLHF; DNA: TGCGCCAGCAGTGAGTCGACAGGGGATAATTCACCCCTCCACTTT
size: -; V: TRBV27; J: TRBJ1-6; length: 15; D: -; CDR3: CASSSQGRYNSPLHF; DNA: TGTGCCAGCAGTTCACAGGGTCGCTATAATTCACCCCTCCACTTT
size: once; V: TRBV30; J: TRBJ2-7; length: 11; D: -; CDR3: CAWSVAYEQYF; DNA: TGTGCCTGGAGTGTGGCCTACGAGCAGTACTTC
size: -; V: TRBV2; J: TRBJ2-1; length: 10; D: -; CDR3: CASRANEQFF; DNA: TGTGCCAGCAGGGCCAATGAGCAGTTCTTC
size: once; V: TRBV9; J: TRBJ2-5; length: 15; D: -; CDR3: CASSPRGPRGETQYF; DNA: TGTGCCAGCAGCCCGAGGGGCCCTCGCGGGGAGACCCAGTACTTC
size: -; V: TRBV4-1; J: TRBJ2-7; length: 13; D: TRBD2; CDR3: CASRGLAAYEQYF; DNA: TGCGCCAGTCGGGGACTAGCGGCCTACGAGCAGTACTTC
size: -; V: TRBV27; J: TRBJ2-7; length: 15; D: TRBD2; CDR3: CASSPGLAGLYEQYF; DNA: TGTGCCAGCAGTCCCGGACTAGCGGGGCTCTACGAGCAGTACTTC
size: -; V: TRBV13; J: TRBJ2-2; length: 17; D: TRBD2; CDR3: CASSRGTSGRGTGELFF; DNA: TGTGCCAGCAGCCGAGGGACTAGCGGGAGGGGGACCGGGGAGCTGTTTTTT
size: -; V: TRBV5-4; J: TRBJ2-7; length: 17; D: TRBD2; CDR3: CASSLSSGRTSFGEQYF; DNA: TGTGCCAGCAGCTTGTCTAGCGGGAGGACCTCCTTTGGGGAGCAGTACTTC
size: -; V: TRBV30; J: TRBJ1-2; length: 14; D: -; CDR3: CAWRERGLHYGYTF; DNA: TGTGCCTGGAGGGAGCGCGGCCTCCACTATGGCTACACCTTC
size: -; V: TRBV14; J: TRBJ1-6; length: 16; D: -; CDR3: CASSQDANIRGAALHF; DNA: TGTGCCAGCAGCCAAGATGCCAATATAAGGGGGGCCGCCCTCCACTTT
size: -; V: TRBV7-9; J: TRBJ1-1; length: 14; D: -; CDR3: CASSLDGGLTEAFF; DNA: TGTGCCAGCAGCTTAGACGGGGGCCTCACTGAAGCTTTCTTT
size: -; V: TRBV7-9; J: TRBJ2-7; length: 13; D: -; CDR3: CASSLVNPYEQYF; DNA: TGTGCCAGCAGCTTAGTTAACCCCTACGAGCAGTACTTC
size: -; V: TRBV11-3; J: TRBJ2-6; length: 17; D: -; CDR3: CASSSLGGPSGANVLTF; DNA: TGTGCCAGCAGCAGCCTGGGGGGTCCCTCTGGGGCCAACGTCCTGACTTTC
size: -; V: TRBV18; J: TRBJ2-7; length: 14; D: -; CDR3: CASSPQGSSYEQYF; DNA: TGTGCCAGCTCACCTCAGGGGAGCTCCTACGAGCAGTACTTC
size: -; V: TRBV10-1; J: TRBJ2-2; length: 16; D: -; CDR3: CASSESRGYGTGELFF; DNA: TGCGCCAGCAGTGAGTCGCGAGGGTATGGCACCGGGGAGCTGTTTTTT
size: -; V: TRBV25-1; J: TRBJ2-7; length: 14; D: TRBD2; CDR3: CASGQRERLGEQYF; DNA: TGTGCCAGTGGCCAGCGGGAGCGCCTGGGAGAGCAGTACTTC
size: -; V: TRBV5-6; J: TRBJ2-1; length: 12; D: -; CDR3: CASSLGGNEQFF; DNA: TGTGCCAGCAGCTTGGGCGGCAATGAGCAGTTCTTC
size: -; V: TRBV14; J: TRBJ2-1; length: 13; D: -; CDR3: CASSQLSYNEQFF; DNA: TGTGCCAGCAGCCAGCTCAGTTACAATGAGCAGTTCTTC
size: -; V: TRBV5-5; J: TRBJ2-5; length: 16; D: -; CDR3: CASSSTLAGPRETQYF; DNA: TGTGCCAGCAGCTCGACCCTTGCAGGCCCAAGAGAGACCCAGTACTTC
size: -; V: TRBV7-2; J: TRBJ2-3; length: 17; D: TRBD2; CDR3: CASSLRTSGRKADTQYF; DNA: TGTGCCAGCAGCCTCCGGACTAGCGGGAGGAAAGCAGATACGCAGTATTTT
size: -; V: TRBV30; J: TRBJ2-7; length: 12; D: -; CDR3: CAWSLTNYEQYF; DNA: TGTGCCTGGAGTTTAACTAACTACGAGCAGTACTTC
size: -; V: TRBV6-6; J: TRBJ2-2; length: 11; D: -; CDR3: CASNRQGELFF; DNA: TGTGCCAGCAACAGACAGGGGGAGCTGTTTTTT
size: -; V: TRBV18; J: TRBJ1-5; length: 19; D: -; CDR3: CASSPPFTVGTWSDQPQHF; DNA: TGTGCCAGCTCACCACCGTTTACGGTAGGAACCTGGAGTGATCAGCCCCAGCATTTT
size: -; V: TRBV7-3; J: TRBJ2-6; length: 18; D: -; CDR3: CASSLYGVPISGANVLTF; DNA: TGTGCCAGCAGCTTATATGGGGTTCCAATCTCTGGGGCCAACGTCCTGACTTTC
size: -; V: TRBV28; J: TRBJ2-7; length: 14; D: -; CDR3: CASSFNVRDNEQYF; DNA: TGTGCCAGCAGTTTTAATGTGAGGGATAACGAGCAGTACTTC